Presented here are 13 T cell receptor beta chains from one specimen sequenced in a study of T cells in Graves' hyperthyroidism and ophthalmopathy. TCR beta CDR3 regions were amplified from RNA. In the first-round RT-PCR of the TCR CDR3, the HTBI primer set was used. TCRdb independently ran MiXCR on the multiplex PCR reads; one entry per CDR3 protein. The data contain roughly 96,000 distinct CDR3 sequences, 51% of them singletons. Sequencing was carried out using blood. Source of these receptors: a middle-aged woman with Graves' hyperthyroidism.

Remarks on this clonotype: This likely comes from a read error, as the CDR3 has no conserved phenylalanine or tryptophan at its end. The V and J genes are TRBV15 and TRBJ1-5; D call uncertain. Trimming removed 5 bases from V and 4 bases from J, with 18 bases in between. The CDR3 length is 16 residues. CDR1 is LNHNV, CDR2 YYDKDF, per germline (reference sequence). DNA for the CDR3: TGTGCCACCAGCCCCACGAAGTCGGGGATGAATCAGCCCCAGCATCTT. It encodes CATSPTKSGMNQPQHL.

This chain joins TRBV6-9 and TRBJ1-5; weak D call: TRBD1 (6 bases). The CDR3 consists of 16 residues. The germline V gene has CDR1 MNHGY and CDR2 SVAAGI. V was pared by 4 bases and J by 3 bases, with 16 bases between. CDR3: CASSLFLQGFNQPQHF. In DNA, the CDR3 is TGTGCCAGCAGTTTATTCTTACAGGGTTTCAATCAGCCCCAGCATTTT.

This clonotype occurred many times. The rearrangement uses TRBV20-1 and TRBJ2-3; the match to TRBD2 covers 7 bases. Germline-derived CDR1 and CDR2 are DFQATT and SNEGSKA (reference sequence). This CDR3 is built from 12 residues. V was clipped by 3 bases and J by 4 bases; unmatched bases: 1. Here the CDR3 reads CSASREADTQYF. The CDR3 nucleotides are TGCAGTGCTAGTCGGGAGGCAGATACGCAGTATTTT.

The V call is TRBV5-1, the J call TRBJ2-3; TRBD2 matches 16 bases. V trimming: 4 bases; J trimming: 1 base; junction bases outside the gene matches: 6. The CDR3 totals 18 residues. CDR1 is SGHRS and CDR2 is YFSETQ in the germline V gene. CDR3 coding DNA: TGCGCCAGCAGCCTGGGACTAGCGGGAGGGCCCCGCACAGATACGCAGTATTTT. Protein: CASSLGLAGGPRTDTQYF.

A word on this clonotype: An end of the junction does not agree with germline; a read error may underlie this. This sequence joins TRBV7-9 and TRBJ1-5; maybe TRBD1 (5 bases). Germline assignment: CDR1 SEHNR and CDR2 FQNEAQ (reference sequence). This CDR3 is 16 amino acids long. The chain's CDR3 is CANSLDGRGGNQPQHF. In nucleotides, the CDR3 is TGTGCCAACAGCTTAGACGGGAGAGGGGGCAATCAGCCCCAGCATTTT.

This sequence joins TRBV29-1 and TRBJ1-2, with 8 nucleotides matching TRBD1. The CDR3 totals 12 residues. Trimming at V came to 7 bases and at J to 6 bases, leaving 7 bases not matched to a gene. The germline gives CDR1 SQVTM, CDR2 ANQGSEA. The DNA of the CDR3 is TGCAGCGCCGCGGGGACAGGCAATGGCTACACCTTC. Its translation: CSAAGTGNGYTF.

This sequence joins TRBV2 and TRBJ1-5; TRBD1 aligns across 7 bases. With 8 bases clipped from V and 5 bases from J, the junction kept 6 bases outside the gene matches. From germline, CDR1 is SNHLY and CDR2 FYNNEI. CDR3 length: 13 amino acids. The CDR3 is CASVQGVDQPQHF. The CDR3 region has the DNA TGTGCCAGCGTGCAGGGGGTTGATCAGCCCCAGCATTTT.

In DNA, the CDR3 is TGTGCCAGTCCTATTCGGGGGGTGGGCCATGGCTACACCTTC. This encodes CASPIRGVGHGYTF. The V gene is TRBV19, the J gene TRBJ1-2; D is perhaps TRBD1 (5 bases). The germline V gene has CDR1 LNHDA and CDR2 SQIVND (reference sequence). The CDR3 runs to 14 residues. V was pared by 8 bases and J by 6 bases, with 19 bases between. Looking up the rest from reference TRBV19 and TRBJ1-2 gives the full variable domain: DGGITQSPKYLFRKEGQNVTLSCEQNLNHDAMYWYRQDPGQGLRLIYYSQIVNDFQKGDIAEGYSVSREKKESFPLTVTSAQKNPTAFYLCASPIRGVGHGYTFGSGTRLTVV.

Of note for this clonotype: The junction departs from the called germline gene at one end, perhaps through a read error. The chain is built from TRBV15 and TRBJ2-5, with 7 bases lining up with TRBD2. The CDR3 loop spans 15 amino acids. Germline lookup yields CDR1 LNHNV and CDR2 YYDKDF (reference sequence). The CDR3 region has the DNA TGCGCCACCAGCAGAGTGGGGGGGTGCGCAGAGACCCAGTACTTC. Encoded protein: CATSRVGGCAETQYF.

As for this clonotype: The junction and the germline gene differ at one end; a read error may be behind it. This chain connects TRBV15 to TRBJ2-2, with a possible D match to TRBD1 (5 bases). Germline CDR1 LNHNV, CDR2 YYDKDF (reference sequence). This CDR3 region has 17 residues. In nucleotides, the CDR3 is TGTGCCGCCAGCAGCTTAACAGGCGAATCGAACACCGGGGAGCTGTTTTTT. Encoded protein: CAASSLTGESNTGELFF.

This clonotype was detected ten times or more. J is TRBJ2-2 and V is TRBV7-9, with D possibly being TRBD1 (5 bases). V was cut by 2 bases and J by 6 bases, with 13 bases left in between. CDR1 and CDR2 (germline): SEHNR, FQNEAQ (reference sequence). CDR3 size: 15 residues. The CDR3 region has the DNA TGTGCCAGCAGCTTACAGGGAATCGGGTCCGGGGAGCTGTTTTTT. Its protein is CASSLQGIGSGELFF.

This clonotype showed up just a few times. This sequence joins TRBV29-1 and TRBJ1-4, with 10 bases fitting TRBD1. This CDR3 is built from 15 residues. V dropped 3 bases and J dropped 2; count of bases not matched to a gene: 3. Germline V lookup: CDR1 SQVTM, CDR2 ANQGSEA. The CDR3 nucleotides read TGCAGCGTTGAGGAGACAGGGGGCACTAATGAAAAACTGTTTTTT. Residues: CSVEETGGTNEKLFF.

The chain uses TRBV2 and TRBJ1-4; maybe TRBD1 (6 bases). The CDR3 has 15 residues. V was cut by 6 bases and J by 4 bases, with 15 bases left in between. CDR1 and CDR2 (germline): SNHLY, FYNNEI. CDR3 amino acids: CASSSRTELNEKLFF. The DNA of the CDR3 is TGTGCCAGCAGCTCCAGGACAGAGCTTAATGAAAAACTGTTTTTT.